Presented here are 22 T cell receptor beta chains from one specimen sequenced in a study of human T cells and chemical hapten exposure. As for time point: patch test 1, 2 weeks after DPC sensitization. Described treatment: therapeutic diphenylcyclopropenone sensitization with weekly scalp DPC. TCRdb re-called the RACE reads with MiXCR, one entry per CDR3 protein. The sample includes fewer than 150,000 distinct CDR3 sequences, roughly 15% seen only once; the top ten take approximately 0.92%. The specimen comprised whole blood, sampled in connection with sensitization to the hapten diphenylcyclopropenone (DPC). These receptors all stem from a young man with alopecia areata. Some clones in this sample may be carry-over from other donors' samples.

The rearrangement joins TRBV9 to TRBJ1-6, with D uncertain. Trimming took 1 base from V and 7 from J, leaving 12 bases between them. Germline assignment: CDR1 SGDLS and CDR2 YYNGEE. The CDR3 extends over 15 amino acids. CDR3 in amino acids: CASSVSGVPNSPLHF. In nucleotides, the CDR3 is TGTGCCAGCAGCGTATCTGGGGTCCCAAATTCACCCCTCCACTTT. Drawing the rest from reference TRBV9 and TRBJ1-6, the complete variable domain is DSGVTQTPKHLITATGQRVTLRCSPRSGDLSVYWYQQSLDQGLQFLIQYYNGEERAKGNILERFSAQQFPDLHSELNLSSLELGDSALYFCASSVSGVPNSPLHFGNGTRLTVT.

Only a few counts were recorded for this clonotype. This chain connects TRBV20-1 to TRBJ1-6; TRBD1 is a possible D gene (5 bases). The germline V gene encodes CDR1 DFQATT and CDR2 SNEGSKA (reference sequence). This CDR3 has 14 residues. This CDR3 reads CAPGLLDYNSPLHF. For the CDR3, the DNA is TGCGCTCCAGGGCTATTGGACTATAATTCACCCCTCCACTTT.

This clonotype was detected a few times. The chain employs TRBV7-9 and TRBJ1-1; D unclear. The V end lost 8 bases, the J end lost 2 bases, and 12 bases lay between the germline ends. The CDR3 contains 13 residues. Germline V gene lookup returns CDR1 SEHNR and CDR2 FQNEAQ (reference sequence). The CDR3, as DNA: TGTGCCAGCGAAGTAGGACCCAACACTGAAGCTTTCTTT. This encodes CASEVGPNTEAFF. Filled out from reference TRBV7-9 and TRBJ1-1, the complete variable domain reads DTGVSQNPRHKITKRGQNVTFRCDPISEHNRLYWYRQTLGQGPEFLTYFQNEAQLEKSRLLSDRFSAERPKGSFSTLEIQRTEQGDSAMYLCASEVGPNTEAFFGQGTRLTVV.

This CDR3 is CSVDIAGALNEQFF. CDR3 in DNA: TGCAGCGTTGATATAGCGGGAGCCCTAAATGAGCAGTTCTTC. The chain joins TRBV29-1 to TRBJ2-1; 9 bases match TRBD2. Trimming removed 3 bases from V and 7 bases from J; junction bases left unmatched: 7. This CDR3 contains 14 residues. CDR1 is SQVTM, CDR2 ANQGSEA, per germline.

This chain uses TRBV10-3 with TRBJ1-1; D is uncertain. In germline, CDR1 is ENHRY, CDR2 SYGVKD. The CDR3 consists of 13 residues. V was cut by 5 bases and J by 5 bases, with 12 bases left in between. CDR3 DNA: TGTGCCATCAGTTATAACAGTGAGACTGAAGCTTTCTTT. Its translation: CAISYNSETEAFF.

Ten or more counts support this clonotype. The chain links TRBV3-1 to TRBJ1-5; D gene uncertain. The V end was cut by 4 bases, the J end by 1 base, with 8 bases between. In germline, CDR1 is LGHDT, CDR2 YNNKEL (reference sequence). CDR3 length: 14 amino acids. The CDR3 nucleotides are TGTGCCAGCAGCCCGGACGCAAGCAATCAGCCCCAGCATTTT. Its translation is CASSPDASNQPQHF.

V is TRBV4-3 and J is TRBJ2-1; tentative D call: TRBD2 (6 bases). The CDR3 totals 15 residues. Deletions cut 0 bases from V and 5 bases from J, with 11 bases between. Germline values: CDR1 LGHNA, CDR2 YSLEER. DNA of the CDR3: TGCGCCAGCAGCCAAGAAGGACTAACCGACAATGAGCAGTTCTTC. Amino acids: CASSQEGLTDNEQFF.

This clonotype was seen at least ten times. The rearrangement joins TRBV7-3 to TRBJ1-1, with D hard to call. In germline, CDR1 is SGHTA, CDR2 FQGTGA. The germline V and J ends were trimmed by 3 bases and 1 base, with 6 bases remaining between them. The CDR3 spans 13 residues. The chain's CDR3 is CASSFSGNTEAFF. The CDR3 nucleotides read TGTGCCAGCAGCTTCTCAGGGAACACTGAAGCTTTCTTT.

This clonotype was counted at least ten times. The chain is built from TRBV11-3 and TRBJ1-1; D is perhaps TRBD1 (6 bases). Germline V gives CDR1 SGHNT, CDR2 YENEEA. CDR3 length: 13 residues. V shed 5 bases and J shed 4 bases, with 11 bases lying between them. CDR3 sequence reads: CASSRTGSTEAFF. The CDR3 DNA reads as TGTGCCAGCAGCCGAACAGGGTCCACTGAAGCTTTCTTT.

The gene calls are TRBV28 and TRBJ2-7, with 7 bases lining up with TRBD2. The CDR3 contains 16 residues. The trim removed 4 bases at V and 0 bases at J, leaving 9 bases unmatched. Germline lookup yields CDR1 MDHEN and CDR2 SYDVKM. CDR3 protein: CASSSPISGASYEQYF. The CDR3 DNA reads TGTGCCAGCAGTTCCCCGATCAGCGGGGCCTCCTACGAGCAGTACTTC.

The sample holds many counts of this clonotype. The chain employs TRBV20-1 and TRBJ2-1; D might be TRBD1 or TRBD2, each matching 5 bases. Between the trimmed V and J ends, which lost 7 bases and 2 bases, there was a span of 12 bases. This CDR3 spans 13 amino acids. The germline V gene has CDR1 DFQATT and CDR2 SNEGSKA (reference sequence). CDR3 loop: CSGTGRTYNEQFF. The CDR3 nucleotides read TGCAGTGGTACGGGACGGACCTACAATGAGCAGTTCTTC.

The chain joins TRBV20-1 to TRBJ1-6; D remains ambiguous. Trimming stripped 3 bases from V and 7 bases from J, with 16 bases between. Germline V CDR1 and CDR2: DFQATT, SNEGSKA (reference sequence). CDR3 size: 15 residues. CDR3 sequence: CSARSPGAGNSPLHF. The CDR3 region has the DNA TGCAGTGCTAGGTCCCCAGGAGCGGGGAATTCACCCCTCCACTTT.

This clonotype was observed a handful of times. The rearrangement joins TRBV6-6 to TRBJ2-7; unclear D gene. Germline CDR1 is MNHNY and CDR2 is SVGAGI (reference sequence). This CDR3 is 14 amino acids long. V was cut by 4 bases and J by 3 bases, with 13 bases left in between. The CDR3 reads CASSSSGSDYEQYV. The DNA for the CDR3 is TGTGCCAGCAGTTCATCAGGATCCGACTACGAGCAGTACGTC.

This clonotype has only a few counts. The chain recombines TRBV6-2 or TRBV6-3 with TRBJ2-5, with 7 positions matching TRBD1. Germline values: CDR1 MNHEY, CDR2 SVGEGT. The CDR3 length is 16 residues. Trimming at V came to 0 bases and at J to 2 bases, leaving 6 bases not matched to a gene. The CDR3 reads CASSYSTGWNQETQYF. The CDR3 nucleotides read TGTGCCAGCAGTTACTCGACAGGGTGGAATCAAGAGACCCAGTACTTC.

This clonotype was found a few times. The CDR3 DNA reads TGTGCCAGCAGTGAAATCGGGACAGGGAGGTCCTACAATGAGCAGTTCTTC. Translating gives CASSEIGTGRSYNEQFF. The rearrangement links TRBV12-3 or TRBV12-4 to TRBJ2-1; 9 bases align to TRBD1. After removal of 5 bases from V and 1 base from J, the junction contained 9 bases not matched to a gene. There are 17 residues in the CDR3.

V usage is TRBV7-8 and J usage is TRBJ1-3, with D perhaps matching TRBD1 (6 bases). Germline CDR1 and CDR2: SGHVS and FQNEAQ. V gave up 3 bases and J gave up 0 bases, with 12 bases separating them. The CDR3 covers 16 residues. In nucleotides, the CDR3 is TGTGCCAGCAGCTTCTCGGGACATCGCTCTGGAAACACCATATATTTT. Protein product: CASSFSGHRSGNTIYF.

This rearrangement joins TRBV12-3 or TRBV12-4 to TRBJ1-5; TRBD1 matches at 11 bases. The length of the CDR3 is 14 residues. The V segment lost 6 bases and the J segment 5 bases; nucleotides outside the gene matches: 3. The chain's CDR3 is CASSRTGGDQPQHF. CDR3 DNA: TGTGCCAGCAGCCGGACAGGGGGCGATCAGCCCCAGCATTTT.

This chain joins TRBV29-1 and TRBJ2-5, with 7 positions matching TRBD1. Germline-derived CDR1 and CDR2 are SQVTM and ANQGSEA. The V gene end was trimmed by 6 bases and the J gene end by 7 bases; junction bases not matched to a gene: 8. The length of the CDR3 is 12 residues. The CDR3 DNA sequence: TGCAGCGTCGGGACAGTCCACAGGACCCAGTACTTC. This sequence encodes CSVGTVHRTQYF.

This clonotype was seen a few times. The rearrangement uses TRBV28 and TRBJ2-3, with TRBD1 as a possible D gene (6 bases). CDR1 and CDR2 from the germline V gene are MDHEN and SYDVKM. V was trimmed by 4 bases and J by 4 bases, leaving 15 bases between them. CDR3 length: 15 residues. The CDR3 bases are TGTGCCAGCAGTTCAACAGGGCGCCTCTCAGATACGCAGTATTTT. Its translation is CASSSTGRLSDTQYF.

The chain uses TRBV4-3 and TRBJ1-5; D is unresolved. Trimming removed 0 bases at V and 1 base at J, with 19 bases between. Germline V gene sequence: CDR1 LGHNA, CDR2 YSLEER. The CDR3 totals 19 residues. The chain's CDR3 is CASSQERLRGWVSNQPQHF. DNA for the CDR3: TGCGCCAGCAGCCAAGAACGTCTGCGAGGCTGGGTGAGCAATCAGCCCCAGCATTTT.

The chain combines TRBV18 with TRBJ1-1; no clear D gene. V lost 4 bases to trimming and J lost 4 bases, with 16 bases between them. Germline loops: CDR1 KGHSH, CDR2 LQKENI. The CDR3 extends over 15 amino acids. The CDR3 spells CASSLQEKARTEAFF. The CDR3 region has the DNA TGTGCCAGCTCACTTCAGGAGAAGGCCCGCACTGAAGCTTTCTTT.

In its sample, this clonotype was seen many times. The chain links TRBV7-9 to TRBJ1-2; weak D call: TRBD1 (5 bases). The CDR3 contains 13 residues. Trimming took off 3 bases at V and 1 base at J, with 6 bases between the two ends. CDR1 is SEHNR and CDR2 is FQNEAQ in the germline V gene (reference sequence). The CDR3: CASSLTVNYGYTF. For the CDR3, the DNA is TGTGCCAGCAGCTTGACAGTTAACTATGGCTACACCTTC.